This T cell receptor beta chain was captured in a study of Ad26.COV2.S vaccination and SARS-CoV-2 variants. Only a few counts were recorded for this clone. Data came from immunoSEQ multiplex PCR; TCRdb stores just in-frame clones and leaves some out. The sample has a few hundred thousand clones; 70% to 90% are singletons. As to treatment: 15 to 20 received Ad26.COV2.S at low or high dose, single or two shots; about five received placebo; per-sample allocation not given. Sampling took place 63 days after the first vaccine or placebo injection. The germline V gene has CDR1 KGHDR and CDR2 SFDVKD. This CDR3 spans 17 amino acids. Unmatched junction bases numbered 15, after V lost 1 base and J lost 7 bases.

This TCR was sampled from a person between 18 and 59 years old who received the Ad26.COV2.S COVID-19 vaccine or a placebo. Sequenced here: peripheral blood, sampled in a trial of Ad26.COV2.S vaccine versus placebo. The chain joins TRBV24-1 to TRBJ2-7; 7 nucleotides match TRBD2. The CDR3 sequence is CATSDLPELAPPSEQYF. The CDR3 DNA follows: TGTGCCACCAGTGATTTACCAGAACTAGCGCCACCGTCGGAGCAGTACTTC.